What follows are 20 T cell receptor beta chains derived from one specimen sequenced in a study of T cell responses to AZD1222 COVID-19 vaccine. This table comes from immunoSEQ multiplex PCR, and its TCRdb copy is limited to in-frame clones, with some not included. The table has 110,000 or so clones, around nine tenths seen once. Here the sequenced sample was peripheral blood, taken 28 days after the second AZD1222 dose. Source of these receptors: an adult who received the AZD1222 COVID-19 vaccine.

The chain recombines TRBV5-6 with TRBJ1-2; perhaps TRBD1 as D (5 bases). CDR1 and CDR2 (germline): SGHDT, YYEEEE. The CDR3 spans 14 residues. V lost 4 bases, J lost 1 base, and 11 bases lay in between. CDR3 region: CASSPNRINYGYTF. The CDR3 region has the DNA TGTGCCAGCAGCCCCAACAGGATTAACTATGGCTACACCTTC.

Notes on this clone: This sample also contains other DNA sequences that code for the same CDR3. CDR3 region: CASSREGTDTQYF. In nucleotides, the CDR3 is TGTGCCAGCAGCCGGGAGGGCACAGATACGCAGTATTTT. J is TRBJ2-3 and V is TRBV6-4; 7 nucleotides line up with TRBD2. V shed 6 bases and J 1 base; nucleotides not matched to a gene: 1. From germline, CDR1 is MRHNA and CDR2 SNTAGT. This CDR3 comprises 13 residues.

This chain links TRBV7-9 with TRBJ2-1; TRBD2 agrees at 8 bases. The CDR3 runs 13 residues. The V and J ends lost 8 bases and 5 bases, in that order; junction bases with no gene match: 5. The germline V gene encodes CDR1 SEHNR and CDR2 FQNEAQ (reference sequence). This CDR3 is CASLGLEDNEQFF. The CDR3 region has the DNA TGTGCCAGCTTGGGACTAGAGGACAATGAGCAGTTCTTC.

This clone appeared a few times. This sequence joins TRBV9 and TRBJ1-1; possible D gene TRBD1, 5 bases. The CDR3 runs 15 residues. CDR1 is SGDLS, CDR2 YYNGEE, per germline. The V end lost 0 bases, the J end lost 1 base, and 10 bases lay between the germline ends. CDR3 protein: CASSVVQGPNTEAFF. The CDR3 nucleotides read TGTGCCAGCAGCGTAGTTCAGGGCCCGAACACTGAAGCTTTCTTT.

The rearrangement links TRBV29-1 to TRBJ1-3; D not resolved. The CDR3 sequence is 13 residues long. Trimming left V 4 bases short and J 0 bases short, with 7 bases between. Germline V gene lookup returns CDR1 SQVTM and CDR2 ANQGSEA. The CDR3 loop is CSVGQSSGNTIYF. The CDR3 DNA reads TGCAGCGTTGGGCAGAGCTCTGGAAACACCATATATTTT.

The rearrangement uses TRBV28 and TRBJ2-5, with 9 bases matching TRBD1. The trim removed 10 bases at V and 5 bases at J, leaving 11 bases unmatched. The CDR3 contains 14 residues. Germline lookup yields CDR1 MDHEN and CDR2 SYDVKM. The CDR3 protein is CATETGTGLETQYF. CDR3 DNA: TGTGCCACCGAGACCGGGACAGGGCTGGAGACCCAGTACTTC.

The CDR3 reads CASSPHGGPPGETQYF. The CDR3 coding sequence is TGCGCCAGCAGCCCCCACGGGGGCCCCCCCGGGGAGACCCAGTACTTC. This chain joins TRBV5-1 and TRBJ2-5; D is perhaps TRBD1 or TRBD2 (6 bases each). V dropped 4 bases and J dropped 5 bases, with 21 bases sitting between them. The CDR3 runs to 16 residues. In germline, CDR1 is SGHRS, CDR2 YFSETQ.

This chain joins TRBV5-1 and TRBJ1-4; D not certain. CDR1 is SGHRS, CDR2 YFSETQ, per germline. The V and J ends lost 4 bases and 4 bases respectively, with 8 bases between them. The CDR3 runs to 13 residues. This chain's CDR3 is CASSTEGNEKLFF. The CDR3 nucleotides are TGCGCCAGCAGCACAGAGGGTAATGAAAAACTGTTTTTT.

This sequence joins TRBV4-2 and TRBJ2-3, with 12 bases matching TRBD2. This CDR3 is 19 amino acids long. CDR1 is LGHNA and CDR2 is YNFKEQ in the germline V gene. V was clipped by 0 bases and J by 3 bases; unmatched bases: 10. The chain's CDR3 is CASSQEVMPSGGATDTQYF. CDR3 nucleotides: TGTGCCAGCAGCCAAGAAGTAATGCCTAGCGGGGGGGCAACAGATACGCAGTATTTT.

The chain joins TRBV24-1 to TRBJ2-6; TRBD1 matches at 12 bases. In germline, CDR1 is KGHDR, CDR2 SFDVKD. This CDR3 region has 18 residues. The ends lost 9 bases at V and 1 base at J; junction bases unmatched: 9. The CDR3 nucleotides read TGTGCCACCGGGGGGACAGGGGGCCCCCCTTCTGGGGCCAACGTCCTGACTTTC. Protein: CATGGTGGPPSGANVLTF.

CDR3 region: CASSPAGQGSGNTIYF. For the CDR3, the DNA is TGTGCCAGCTCACCGGCGGGACAGGGCTCTGGAAACACCATATATTTT. The V gene is TRBV18, the J gene TRBJ1-3, with 9 bases that match TRBD1. The CDR3 totals 16 residues. Germline V gives CDR1 KGHSH, CDR2 LQKENI. V lost 3 bases and J lost 0; bases outside the gene matches: 3.

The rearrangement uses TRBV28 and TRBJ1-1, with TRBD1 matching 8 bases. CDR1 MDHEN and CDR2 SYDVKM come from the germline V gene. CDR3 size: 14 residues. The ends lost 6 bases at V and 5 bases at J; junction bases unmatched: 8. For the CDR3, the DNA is TGTGCCAGCAGGACTCGACAGGGGTGGACTGAAGCTTTCTTT. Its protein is CASRTRQGWTEAFF.

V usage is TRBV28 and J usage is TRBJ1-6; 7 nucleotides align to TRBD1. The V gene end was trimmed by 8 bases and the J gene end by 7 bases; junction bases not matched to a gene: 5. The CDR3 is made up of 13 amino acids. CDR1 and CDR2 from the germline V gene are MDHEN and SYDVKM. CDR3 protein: CASDRAGNSPLHF. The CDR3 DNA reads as TGTGCCAGCGACAGGGCGGGGAATTCACCCCTCCACTTT.

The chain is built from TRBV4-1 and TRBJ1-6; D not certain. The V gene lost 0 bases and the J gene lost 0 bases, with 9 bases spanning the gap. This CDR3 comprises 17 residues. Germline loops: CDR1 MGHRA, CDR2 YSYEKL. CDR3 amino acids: CASSQEGLSSYNSPLHF. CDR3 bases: TGCGCCAGCAGCCAAGAAGGGCTGAGCTCCTATAATTCACCCCTCCACTTT.

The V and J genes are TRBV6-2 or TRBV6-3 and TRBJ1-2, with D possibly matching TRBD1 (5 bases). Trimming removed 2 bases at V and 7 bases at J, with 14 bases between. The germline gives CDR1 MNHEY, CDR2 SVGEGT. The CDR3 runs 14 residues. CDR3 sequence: CASSYQGSPFGYTF. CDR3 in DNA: TGTGCCAGCAGTTACCAGGGAAGCCCCTTTGGCTACACCTTC.

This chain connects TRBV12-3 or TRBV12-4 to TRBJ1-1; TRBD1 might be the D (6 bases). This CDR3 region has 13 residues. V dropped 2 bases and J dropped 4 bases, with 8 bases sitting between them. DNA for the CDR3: TGTGCCAGCAGTTTAAAGGGGGGCACTGAAGCTTTCTTT. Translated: CASSLKGGTEAFF.

Here the CDR3 DNA reads TGTGCCAGCAGTGCTACCGGGCAGGGGAACCGAAACACCATATATTTT. Protein sequence: CASSATGQGNRNTIYF. The chain joins TRBV28 to TRBJ1-3; perhaps TRBD1 as D (6 bases). Germline CDR1 and CDR2: MDHEN and SYDVKM. This CDR3 region has 16 residues. V lost 5 bases and J lost 5, with 19 bases in between.

In nucleotides, the CDR3 is TGTGCCAGCAGTACAGACAGGTTACAGACTGAAGCTTTCTTT. Its translation: CASSTDRLQTEAFF. The chain links TRBV27 to TRBJ1-1; D may be TRBD1 (6 bases). V shed 5 bases and J shed 5 bases, with 15 bases lying between them. The length of the CDR3 is 14 residues. CDR1 is MNHEY and CDR2 is SMNVEV in the germline V gene (reference sequence).

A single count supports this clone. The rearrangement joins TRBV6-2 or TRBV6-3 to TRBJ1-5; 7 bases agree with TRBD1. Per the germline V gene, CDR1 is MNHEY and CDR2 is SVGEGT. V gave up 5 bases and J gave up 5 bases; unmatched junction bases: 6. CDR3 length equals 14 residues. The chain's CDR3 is CASSGDSTYQPQHF. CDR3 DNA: TGTGCCAGCAGTGGGGACAGTACTTATCAGCCCCAGCATTTT.

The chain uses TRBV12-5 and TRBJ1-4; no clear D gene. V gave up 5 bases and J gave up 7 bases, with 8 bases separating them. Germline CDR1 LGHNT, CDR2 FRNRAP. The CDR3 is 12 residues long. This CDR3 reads CASGPIREKLFF. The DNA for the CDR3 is TGTGCTAGTGGTCCGATCCGTGAAAAACTGTTTTTT. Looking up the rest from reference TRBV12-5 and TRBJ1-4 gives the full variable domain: DARVTQTPRHKVTEMGQEVTMRCQPILGHNTVFWYRQTMMQGLELLAYFRNRAPLDDSGMPKDRFSAEMPDATLATLKIQPSEPRDSAVYFCASGPIREKLFFGSGTQLSVL.